This passage covers 21 T cell receptor beta chains from one sample sequenced in a study of T cell responses to AZD1222 COVID-19 vaccine. Data came from immunoSEQ multiplex PCR; TCRdb stores just in-frame clones and leaves some out. The sample records 90,000 to 150,000 clones, 80% to 90% being singletons. The sample consisted of peripheral blood, taken 28 days after the second AZD1222 dose. These receptors came from an adult who received the AZD1222 COVID-19 vaccine.

The chain links TRBV7-9 to TRBJ2-1; D may be TRBD1 (5 bases). V was clipped by 5 bases and J by 8 bases, with 10 bases between them. Germline V gene data show CDR1 as SEHNR and CDR2 as FQNEAQ (reference sequence). The CDR3 has 12 residues. CDR3 loop: CASSPLGDEQFF. The CDR3 bases are TGTGCCAGCAGCCCGCTAGGGGATGAGCAGTTCTTC.

This clone was found a few times. The genes are TRBV29-1 and TRBJ1-4; possible D gene TRBD1, 5 bases. The CDR3 loop spans 13 amino acids. The germline CDR1 and CDR2 sequences are SQVTM and ANQGSEA. The ends were cut back, 6 bases at V and 7 bases at J, with 15 bases in the middle. The CDR3 region is CSVKEGSSEKLFF. The CDR3 DNA follows: TGCAGCGTCAAAGAGGGGTCTAGTGAAAAACTGTTTTTT.

This clone has more than one count but fewer than ten. The rearrangement links TRBV5-4 to TRBJ1-1, with D possibly being TRBD1 (5 bases). This CDR3 has 14 amino acids. The germline V gene has CDR1 SGHNT and CDR2 YYREEE (reference sequence). V dropped 3 bases and J dropped 4 bases, with 13 bases sitting between them. The CDR3 DNA sequence: TGTGCCAGCAGCTGGGACTCAGGTGGCACTGAAGCTTTCTTT. It specifies CASSWDSGGTEAFF.

In this sample, this clone turned up a few times. The chain's CDR3 is CASGTGGQDTEAFF. The CDR3, as DNA: TGCGCCAGTGGAACTGGGGGGCAAGACACTGAAGCTTTCTTT. The gene calls are TRBV5-1 and TRBJ1-1; D is perhaps TRBD1 (6 bases). CDR3 size: 14 residues. With 8 bases removed from V and 3 bases from J, the gap between germline ends came to 17 bases. Germline CDR1 reads SGHRS; CDR2 reads YFSETQ. Combining the CDR3 with reference TRBV5-1 and TRBJ1-1 gives the whole variable domain KAGVTQTPRYLIKTRGQQVTLSCSPISGHRSVSWYQQTPGQGLQFLFEYFSETQRNKGNFPGRFSGRQFSNSRSEMNVSTLELGDSALYLCASGTGGQDTEAFFGQGTRLTVV.

DNA of the CDR3: TGCGCCAGCAGCCTCGACAGGGGTTACGAGCAGTACTTC. Amino acids: CASSLDRGYEQYF. This chain uses TRBV4-1 with TRBJ2-7; 8 nucleotides agree with TRBD1. This CDR3 has 13 residues. Germline CDR1 reads MGHRA; CDR2 reads YSYEKL. J lost 4 bases, V lost 4 bases, and 3 bases had no gene match.

J is TRBJ2-3 and V is TRBV5-4; TRBD1 matches at 8 bases. Losses at the gene ends were 4 bases for V and 3 bases for J; bases not matched to a gene: 7. CDR1 and CDR2 (germline): SGHNT, YYREEE (reference sequence). The CDR3 loop spans 15 amino acids. DNA for the CDR3: TGTGCCAGCAGCCCTGGGACAGGAGTTACAGATACGCAGTATTTT. Translation gives CASSPGTGVTDTQYF.

The chain combines TRBV28 with TRBJ1-2, with 7 bases matching TRBD1. Germline CDR1 MDHEN, CDR2 SYDVKM. The V gene end was trimmed by 4 bases and the J gene end by 4 bases; junction bases not matched to a gene: 9. The CDR3 consists of 15 residues. For the CDR3, the DNA is TGTGCCAGCAGTTCAGGGGGTAGGGCCCCCTATGGCTACACCTTC. It codes for CASSSGGRAPYGYTF.

The V call is TRBV6-5, the J call TRBJ1-2; D is unresolved. The CDR3 consists of 12 residues. Per germline, CDR1 MNHEY and CDR2 SVGAGI. Trimming cost V 6 bases and J 6 bases, with 11 bases left between them. CDR3 nucleotides: TGTGCCAGCAGGGACCCAGGACATGGCTACACCTTC. Translated: CASRDPGHGYTF.

The CDR3 protein is CAISETGDRDTEAFF. The DNA for the CDR3 is TGTGCCATCAGTGAGACGGGGGACAGGGACACTGAAGCTTTCTTT. The V call is TRBV10-3, the J call TRBJ1-1; 9 bases are a match to TRBD1. In germline, CDR1 is ENHRY, CDR2 SYGVKD. V was clipped by 2 bases and J by 3 bases; unmatched bases: 4. This CDR3 is 15 amino acids long.

CDR3 region: CASSYSRQGRNSPLHF. The CDR3 region has the DNA TGTGCCAGCAGTTACTCGAGACAGGGGCGTAATTCACCCCTCCACTTT. The chain uses TRBV6-5 and TRBJ1-6, with 8 nucleotides matching TRBD1. J was trimmed by 6 bases and V by 0 bases; bases with no gene match: 4. The CDR3 runs to 16 residues. Germline CDR1 and CDR2: MNHEY and SVGAGI.

The V call is TRBV11-3, the J call TRBJ1-6; D might be TRBD1 (6 bases). CDR3 size: 14 residues. V shed 1 base and J shed 8 bases, with 9 bases lying between them. The germline gives CDR1 SGHNT, CDR2 YENEEA. The DNA of the CDR3 is TGTGCCAGCAGCTTAGGAGGGGGTGATTCACCCCTCCACTTT. Encoded protein: CASSLGGGDSPLHF.

V gene TRBV19 combines with J gene TRBJ2-3, with a tentative D call TRBD1 (5 bases). The germline gives CDR1 LNHDA, CDR2 SQIVND (reference sequence). Trimming pared 7 bases from V and 0 bases from J, leaving 11 bases between. The CDR3 totals 14 residues. Written as DNA, the CDR3 is TGTGCCAGTAAAAAGGGGCCAAGCACAGATACGCAGTATTTT. Amino acids: CASKKGPSTDTQYF.

This clone occurred a few times. V and J are TRBV11-1 and TRBJ2-7, with D possibly matching TRBD2 (5 bases). The CDR3 has 13 residues. Germline CDR1 reads SGHAT; CDR2 reads FQDESV (reference sequence). Trimming pared 3 bases from V and 4 bases from J, leaving 10 bases between. In nucleotides, the CDR3 is TGTGCCAGCAGCTTTTTTGGAGGTTACGAGCAGTACTTC. Translated, it gives CASSFFGGYEQYF.

This chain joins TRBV28 and TRBJ2-1, with 7 bases matching TRBD2. V was clipped by 4 bases and J by 6 bases; unmatched bases: 15. The CDR3 extends over 17 amino acids. Germline V gene data show CDR1 as MDHEN and CDR2 as SYDVKM. The chain's CDR3 is CASSSTIWGRETNEQFF. The CDR3 nucleotides read TGTGCCAGCAGTTCTACCATCTGGGGGAGGGAAACCAATGAGCAGTTCTTC.

The chain joins TRBV7-3 to TRBJ1-2; 12 bases line up with TRBD1. V shed 2 bases and J 7 bases; nucleotides not matched to a gene: 5. The CDR3 is made up of 15 amino acids. The germline V gene has CDR1 SGHTA and CDR2 FQGTGA. CDR3 coding DNA: TGTGCCAGCAGCTTAGGGACAGGGGGCGCCGGTGGCTACACCTTC. This sequence encodes CASSLGTGGAGGYTF.

The V and J genes are TRBV5-1 and TRBJ1-2; 7 bases match TRBD1. The germline V gene has CDR1 SGHRS and CDR2 YFSETQ. V gave up 0 bases and J gave up 2 bases; unmatched junction bases: 7. This CDR3 has 16 amino acids. The CDR3 loop reads CASSLATGPLNYGYTF. DNA of the CDR3: TGCGCCAGCAGCTTGGCGACAGGGCCATTAAACTATGGCTACACCTTC.

This chain joins TRBV6-5 and TRBJ2-2; TRBD1 aligns across 10 bases. This CDR3 has 15 residues. CDR1 MNHEY and CDR2 SVGAGI come from the germline V gene. The trim removed 7 bases at V and 8 bases at J, leaving 10 bases unmatched. The CDR3 is CASIRTGGMAGELFF. CDR3 DNA sequence: TGTGCCAGCATCAGGACAGGGGGGATGGCGGGGGAGCTGTTTTTT.

The chain links TRBV6-2 or TRBV6-3 to TRBJ2-4; D is unresolved. Germline V lookup: CDR1 MNHEY, CDR2 SVGEGT. Trimming took off 6 bases at V and 3 bases at J, with 15 bases between the two ends. There are 15 residues in the CDR3. CDR3 nucleotides: TGTGCCAGCAGCGAGTATGAGCGCGTCAAAAACATTCAGTACTTC. Amino acid sequence: CASSEYERVKNIQYF.

This clone was counted a single time. This chain joins TRBV5-4 and TRBJ1-4, with D unclear. The CDR3 totals 16 residues. Trimming shortened V by 2 bases and J by 5 bases, and 16 bases separated the two germline ends. Germline V gives CDR1 SGHNT, CDR2 YYREEE (reference sequence). The CDR3 DNA is TGTGCCAGCAGCTTTTACCCGGGTTCAGGAAATGAAAAACTGTTTTTT. Protein product: CASSFYPGSGNEKLFF.

The rearrangement joins TRBV5-1 to TRBJ2-7; 7 bases line up with TRBD1. The CDR3 runs to 14 residues. Trimming took 7 bases from V and 6 from J; bases not matched to a gene: 13. Germline CDR1 and CDR2: SGHRS and YFSETQ. CDR3 nucleotides: TGCGCCAGCTCAAACAGGGGCTCCGTTCTCGAGCAGTACTTC. Encoded protein: CASSNRGSVLEQYF. Filled out from reference TRBV5-1 and TRBJ2-7, the complete variable domain reads KAGVTQTPRYLIKTRGQQVTLSCSPISGHRSVSWYQQTPGQGLQFLFEYFSETQRNKGNFPGRFSGRQFSNSRSEMNVSTLELGDSALYLCASSNRGSVLEQYFGPGTRLTVT.

The chain carries TRBV6-5 and TRBJ1-1, with a tentative D call TRBD1 (6 bases). This CDR3 is 15 amino acids long. Germline V gene lookup returns CDR1 MNHEY and CDR2 SVGAGI. The V gene lost 5 bases and the J gene lost 4 bases, with 17 bases spanning the gap. CDR3 coding DNA: TGTGCCAGCAGTCCTCGACAGGCCGGGCGCACTGAAGCTTTCTTT. Its protein product is CASSPRQAGRTEAFF.